What follows is one T cell receptor (beta chain) and its context. Authors' methods: Reference gene primer amplification gave estimated nucleated cell counts. Generated by immunoSEQ multiplex PCR, the TCRdb table keeps only in-frame clones and is missing some. That table supplies the V and J calls and clone size; D and trimming were determined from the DNA. Among roughly 200,000 clones, just over 85% were seen once, and the ten largest hold about 6%. These data come from a study of blood T cell repertoires in COVID-19. Study information: Italy, Spain and the United States were the sources of the convalescent and acute COVID-19 samples. Sample material is recorded as cDNA or gDNA derived from T cells, B-cell-depleted T cells, or PBMCs.

The CDR3 loop spans 13 amino acids. With 5 bases clipped from V and 14 bases from J, the junction kept 11 bases outside the gene matches. Germline assignment: CDR1 GTSNPN and CDR2 SVGIG (reference sequence). Specimen: peripheral blood. The clonotype comes from a man aged 80 or over with acute or convalescent COVID-19. This chain uses TRBV30 with TRBJ1-6, with 8 bases lining up with TRBD1. CDR3 nucleotides: TGTGCCTGGGTGGGACAGGCCTTAGGATCCCTCCACTTT. The encoded protein is CAWVGQALGSLHF. The full variable domain, completed using reference TRBV30 and TRBJ1-6, is SQTIHQWPATLVQPVGSPLSLECTVEGTSNPNLYWYRQAAGRGLQLLFYSVGIGQISSEVPQNLSASRPQDRQFILSSKKLLLSDSGFYLCAWVGQALGSLHFGNGTRLTVT.